The source of this T cell receptor (beta chain) is a study of CXCR3-negative and CXCR3-positive naive CD8 T cells. Study information: Per-library TRB read counts averaged about 1.5 +/- 0.3 million, adding up to around 130 million in total.

5' RACE with UMI labels generated the TRB cDNA libraries. TCRdb reanalyzed the 5' RACE reads, giving one entry per CDR3 protein sequence and no DNA. The sample totals tens of thousands of distinct CDR3 sequences; its top ten clones hold almost 0.55%. Within the CD8+ T cell compartment, naive cells were CD45RO-CCR7+CD27+CD95-. A remark on this clonotype: Its target is not known.

The CDR3 is 14 amino acids. Germline V gene data show CDR1 as MGHRA and CDR2 as YSYEKL. General study results and limits: Whereas both naive subsets had comparably high diversity, memory CD8+ cells had much lower diversity. Cryopreserved cells partially lost CXCR3 expression, and fresh PBMCs were used in most assays. Naive cells that were CXCR3-positive had more hydrophobic TRB CDR3s (compared with CXCR3-negative naive cells).

The sequence was obtained from a human donor in good health. Some clones in this sample may be carry-over from other donors' samples. V is TRBV4-1 and J is TRBJ2-7; TCRdb's D call, TRBD2, is unchecked because there is no DNA. What was sequenced was naive CXCR3+ CD8+ T cells from blood. Documented subset: CD45RO-CCR7+CD27+CD95- naive CD8+ T cells expressing CXCR3 (TNR3+). The CDR3 sequence is CASSQGYGSYEQYF.